The rows below give T cell receptor beta chains drawn from one sample of a study of OX40 agonist ivuxolimab in advanced cancers. TCRdb keeps only in-frame clones here, not all; method: immunoSEQ multiplex PCR. Among more than 35,000 clones listed, roughly 82% were seen once. This material consisted of CD4+ or CD8+ T cells sorted from blood, taken in a trial of the OX40 agonist ivuxolimab. These receptors were taken from an adult with an advanced solid tumor such as melanoma, head and neck, liver or kidney cancer. Both conserved end residues are part of each CDR3. D genes are given only for firm matches. Only some rows state a clone size, as once, few, many or a class for expanded clones.

v_call,j_call,clone_size,d_call,cdr3_nt,cdr3_aa
TRBV6-5,TRBJ2-7,.,TRBD1,TGTGCCAGCAGTTCCACAGGGGTTGGGGAGCAGTACTTC,CASSSTGVGEQYF
TRBV7-6,TRBJ2-1,few,TRBD2,TGTGCCAGCAGCCAGTTACCGGGGGGGTACAATGAGCAGTTCTTC,CASSQLPGGYNEQFF
TRBV5-1,TRBJ2-7,.,.,TGCGCCAGCCGGGACGGCTACGAGCAGTACTTC,CASRDGYEQYF
TRBV19,TRBJ1-1,medium-sized,TRBD1,TGTGCCAGTAAAGGGAGTTGGACAGGGGGTACTGAAGCTTTCTTT,CASKGSWTGGTEAFF
TRBV5-1,TRBJ2-7,.,.,TGCGCCAGCAACCGGGACAAATCCTACGAGCAGTACTTC,CASNRDKSYEQYF
TRBV6-1,TRBJ2-7,once,.,TGTGCCAGCAGTGAATATGGTAGGGGTACGGCGGGTGTGGAGCAGTACTTC,CASSEYGRGTAGVEQYF
TRBV25-1,TRBJ2-5,.,.,TGTGCCAGCACACAGGGTTCGGAGGAGACCCAGTACTTC,CASTQGSEETQYF
TRBV18,TRBJ1-1,.,.,TGTGCCAGCTCAGAGGTAGGGGGGAGAAACGACTTCACTGAAGCTTTCTTT,CASSEVGGRNDFTEAFF
TRBV6-5,TRBJ1-6,.,.,TGTGCCAGCAGTTACGGTGGCAGGTCACCCCTCCACTTT,CASSYGGRSPLHF
TRBV5-4,TRBJ2-7,.,TRBD1,TGTGCCAGCAGCTGGGGACAGGGCCTTTACGAGCAGTACTTC,CASSWGQGLYEQYF
TRBV28,TRBJ2-1,.,.,TGTGCCAGCAGTTTACTTCCGGTACCCTACAATGAGCAGTTCTTC,CASSLLPVPYNEQFF
TRBV6-6,TRBJ1-5,medium-sized,TRBD1,TGTGCCAGCAGCGCCACTAGACAGGGGCCCTGGCAGCCCCAGCATTTT,CASSATRQGPWQPQHF
TRBV9,TRBJ2-1,.,.,TGTGCCAGCAGCGTAGTCGACGGATACAATGAGCAGTTCTTC,CASSVVDGYNEQFF
TRBV19,TRBJ2-2,.,.,TGTGCCAGTACCACAGCTGGGGGGCCCTATTTGAGCACCGGGGAGCTGTTTTTT,CASTTAGGPYLSTGELFF
TRBV5-6,TRBJ1-1,.,.,TGTGCCAGCAGCTTGGGTCGTTGGGGGTCTCAAACTGAAGCTTTCTTT,CASSLGRWGSQTEAFF
TRBV27,TRBJ2-7,.,.,TGTGCCAGCAGTTTAATAGGCTACGAGCAGTACTTC,CASSLIGYEQYF
TRBV15,TRBJ1-2,once,.,TGTGCCACCAGCAGAGGGAGGTCGGCGGTTCTCTATGGCTACACCTTC,CATSRGRSAVLYGYTF
TRBV19,TRBJ1-4,.,.,TGTGCCAGTAGTATGTGGCAGGGGAGAAGTGAAAAACTGTTTTTT,CASSMWQGRSEKLFF
TRBV28,TRBJ1-5,.,.,TGTGCCAGCAGTTTAGGTCAGCCCCAGCATTTT,CASSLGQPQHF
TRBV23-1,TRBJ1-1,.,TRBD1,TGCGCCAGCAGTCAATTGACAGGGTTTGAAGCTTTCTTT,CASSQLTGFEAFF
TRBV2,TRBJ2-2,.,TRBD2,TGTGCCAGCAGTTCTAAGCGGGGGTCCGGGGAGCTGTTTTTT,CASSSKRGSGELFF
TRBV2,TRBJ2-1,.,TRBD2,TGTGCCAGCAGTGTACCGGGGGGACCGGCCGACAATGAGCAGTTCTTC,CASSVPGGPADNEQFF
TRBV27,TRBJ2-7,.,.,TGTGCCAGCAGTTCGGAGGGCCCCTACGAGCAGTACTTC,CASSSEGPYEQYF
TRBV11-3,TRBJ1-4,.,TRBD1,TGTGCCAGCAGCAACCGGGACAGGGCTGAAAAACTGTTTTTT,CASSNRDRAEKLFF
TRBV5-4,TRBJ2-7,few,.,TGTGCCAGCAGCCTCCACTCCTACGAGCAGTACTTC,CASSLHSYEQYF
TRBV6-1,TRBJ1-5,few,.,TGTGCCAGCAGTGACGGGACGCAGCCCCAGCATTTT,CASSDGTQPQHF
TRBV6-1,TRBJ2-5,.,TRBD2,TGTGCCAGCAGACCGGGACTACAAGAGACCCAGTACTTC,CASRPGLQETQYF
TRBV27,TRBJ2-3,.,.,TGTGCCAGCGAGGGGAGCGATACGCAGTATTTT,CASEGSDTQYF
TRBV5-1,TRBJ2-7,.,TRBD2,TGCGCCAGCAGCTTGGATGTCGGCGACAGCGGGAGGTACGAGCAGTACTTC,CASSLDVGDSGRYEQYF
TRBV5-4,TRBJ1-3,.,.,TGTGCCAGCAGCTTGGCAGAGAGGGGAGGAAACACCATATATTTT,CASSLAERGGNTIYF
TRBV18,TRBJ2-7,few,.,TGTGCCAGCTCACGGGTCCCCCGGTACGAGCAGTACTTC,CASSRVPRYEQYF
TRBV9,TRBJ2-7,.,TRBD2,TGTGCCAGCAGCGAGGGAGGGTACGAGCAGTACTTC,CASSEGGYEQYF
TRBV6-5,TRBJ2-5,.,.,TGTGCCAGCCTAGGGGAAGCGGGTTCCGGGACCCAGTACTTC,CASLGEAGSGTQYF
TRBV2,TRBJ2-2,.,.,TGTGCCAGCAGTGAATCGGCAACGAACACCGGGGAGCTGTTTTTT,CASSESATNTGELFF
TRBV6-5,TRBJ2-5,.,TRBD2,TGTGCCAGCAGTTACCCCGCGGGGGGGGGAAAAGAGACCCAGTACTTC,CASSYPAGGGKETQYF
TRBV6-6,TRBJ1-6,once,.,TGTGCCAGCAGTTACACCGAAGTTAATTCACCCCTCCACTTT,CASSYTEVNSPLHF
TRBV25-1,TRBJ1-1,.,.,TGTGCCAGCAGTGAGGGCGGACAGCCTTTGAACACTGAAGCTTTCTTT,CASSEGGQPLNTEAFF
TRBV28,TRBJ2-3,.,.,TGTGCCAGCAGTTTCGTAGCAAGCACAGATACGCAGTATTTT,CASSFVASTDTQYF
TRBV27,TRBJ2-5,.,TRBD2,TGTGCCAGCAGTTTATCGGGGCGCCTAGCGGGAGAGGTGGTGGAGACCCAGTACTTC,CASSLSGRLAGEVVETQYF
TRBV19,TRBJ2-1,.,.,TGTGCCAGTAGTTCAGGGACATTACCCAATGAGCAGTTCTTC,CASSSGTLPNEQFF
TRBV7-2,TRBJ2-2,.,TRBD2,TGTGCCAGCAGCTTCCGACTAGCGGGAGGGCCGCGCTTCGCCGGGGAGCTGTTTTTT,CASSFRLAGGPRFAGELFF
TRBV2,TRBJ1-2,.,.,TGTGCCAGCAGCCCTACACAATTCTATGGCTACACCTTC,CASSPTQFYGYTF
TRBV11-2,TRBJ2-1,.,.,TGTGCCAGCAGACCATTAAGCGGATTCTCCTACAATGAGCAGTTCTTC,CASRPLSGFSYNEQFF
TRBV29-1,TRBJ1-1,.,.,TGCAGCGTTTTTTTGGTGAACACTGAAGCTTTCTTT,CSVFLVNTEAFF
TRBV28,TRBJ1-5,.,.,TGTGCCAGCAGTCTGACATATAGCAATCAGCCCCAGCATTTT,CASSLTYSNQPQHF
TRBV9,TRBJ2-7,once,.,TGTGCCAGCAGCGTCGGTGACAGTACCTACGAGCAGTACTTC,CASSVGDSTYEQYF
TRBV18,TRBJ1-1,.,TRBD1,TGTGCCAGCTCACCGAGGGACAGGGGGCTCGACACTGAAGCTTTCTTT,CASSPRDRGLDTEAFF
TRBV6-1,TRBJ2-7,.,TRBD2,TGTGCCAGCAAAGTACTAGCGGGGTCCTACGAGCAGTACTTC,CASKVLAGSYEQYF
TRBV30,TRBJ2-7,.,TRBD1,TGTGCCTGGGGGGGGACAGGGGGCAAAGACGAGCAGTACTTC,CAWGGTGGKDEQYF
TRBV6-5,TRBJ1-1,.,.,TGTGCCAGCAGTTACGGAGCAGGTGAAGCTTTCTTT,CASSYGAGEAFF
TRBV5-4,TRBJ2-5,.,TRBD2,TGTGCCAGCAGCCCCCTTGCGGGAGCAGAGACCCAGTACTTC,CASSPLAGAETQYF
TRBV14,TRBJ2-7,once,.,TGTGCCAGCAGCCTGGACAAACGGAGCTCTTACGAGCAGTACTTC,CASSLDKRSSYEQYF
TRBV4-3,TRBJ1-1,.,.,TGCGCCAGCAGCCAAGATCGGTGGGGAACTGAAGCTTTCTTT,CASSQDRWGTEAFF
TRBV28,TRBJ2-3,few,TRBD2,TGTGCCAGCAGTTTCCGGGGACTAGCGGAAGCAGATACGCAGTATTTT,CASSFRGLAEADTQYF
TRBV4-2,TRBJ2-7,medium-sized,TRBD2,TGTGCCAGCAGCCAAGAGCCCGGACTAGCGGGAGGGTTCTCCTACGAGCAGTACTTC,CASSQEPGLAGGFSYEQYF
TRBV10-1,TRBJ2-4,.,.,TGCGCCAGCAGTGAGAGACGGGCGGGGAGACTAGCCAAAAACATTCAGTACTTC,CASSERRAGRLAKNIQYF
TRBV27,TRBJ1-4,.,TRBD1,TGTGCCAGCAGTTTTGGAATACAGGGGAATGAAAAACTGTTTTTT,CASSFGIQGNEKLFF